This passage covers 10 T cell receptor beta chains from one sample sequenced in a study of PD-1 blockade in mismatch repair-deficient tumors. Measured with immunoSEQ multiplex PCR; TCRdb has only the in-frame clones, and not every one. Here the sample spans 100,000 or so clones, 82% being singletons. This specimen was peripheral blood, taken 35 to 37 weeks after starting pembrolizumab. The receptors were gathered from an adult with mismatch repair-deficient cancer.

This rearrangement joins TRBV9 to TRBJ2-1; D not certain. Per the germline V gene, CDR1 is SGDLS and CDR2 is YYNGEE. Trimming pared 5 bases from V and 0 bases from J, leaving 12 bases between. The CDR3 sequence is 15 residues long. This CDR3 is CASSADPNSYNEQFF. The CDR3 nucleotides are TGTGCCAGCAGTGCGGACCCCAACTCCTACAATGAGCAGTTCTTC.

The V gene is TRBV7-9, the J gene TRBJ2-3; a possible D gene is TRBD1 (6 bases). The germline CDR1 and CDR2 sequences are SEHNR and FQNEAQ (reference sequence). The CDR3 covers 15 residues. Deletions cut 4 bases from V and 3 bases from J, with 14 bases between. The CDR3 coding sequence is TGTGCCAGCAGCTCGCAGGGGCAAGGGACAGATACGCAGTATTTT. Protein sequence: CASSSQGQGTDTQYF.

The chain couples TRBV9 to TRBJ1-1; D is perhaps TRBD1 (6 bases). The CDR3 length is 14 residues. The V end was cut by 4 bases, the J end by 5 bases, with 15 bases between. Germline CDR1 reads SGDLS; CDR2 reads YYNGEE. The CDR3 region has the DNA TGTGCCAGCAGCTTCCGGGACACAGGGACTGAAGCTTTCTTT. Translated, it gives CASSFRDTGTEAFF.

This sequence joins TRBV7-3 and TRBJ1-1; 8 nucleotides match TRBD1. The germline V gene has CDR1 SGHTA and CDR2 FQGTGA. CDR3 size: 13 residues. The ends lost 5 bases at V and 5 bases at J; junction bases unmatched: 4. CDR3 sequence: CASSQDRATEAFF. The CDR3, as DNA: TGTGCCAGCAGCCAGGACAGGGCGACTGAAGCTTTCTTT.

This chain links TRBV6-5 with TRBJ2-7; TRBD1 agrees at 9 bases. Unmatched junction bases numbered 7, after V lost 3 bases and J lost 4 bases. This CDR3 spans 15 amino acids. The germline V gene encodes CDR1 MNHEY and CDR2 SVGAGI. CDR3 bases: TGTGCCAGCAGTTATTCCCCGGACAGGGGTTACGAGCAGTACTTC. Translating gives CASSYSPDRGYEQYF.

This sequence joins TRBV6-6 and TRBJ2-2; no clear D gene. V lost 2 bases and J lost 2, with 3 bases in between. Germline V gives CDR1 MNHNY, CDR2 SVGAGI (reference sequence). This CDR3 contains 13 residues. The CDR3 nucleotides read TGTGCCAGCAGTTACGTAAACACCGGGGAGCTGTTTTTT. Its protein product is CASSYVNTGELFF.

CDR3 nucleotide sequence: TGTGCCTCACAGACAGGGTTTAGCACAGATACGCAGTATTTT. Translated: CASQTGFSTDTQYF. This chain uses TRBV11-3 with TRBJ2-3, with TRBD1 identical over 7 bases. Germline V gene lookup returns CDR1 SGHNT and CDR2 YENEEA. V lost 11 bases, J lost 0 bases, and 8 bases stayed unmatched. The CDR3 is made up of 14 amino acids.

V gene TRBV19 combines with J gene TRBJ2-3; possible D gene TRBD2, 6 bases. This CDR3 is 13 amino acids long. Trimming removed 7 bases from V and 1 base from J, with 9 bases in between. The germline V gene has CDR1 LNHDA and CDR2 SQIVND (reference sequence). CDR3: CASKAGRTDTQYF. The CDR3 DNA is TGTGCCAGTAAGGCGGGGCGCACAGATACGCAGTATTTT.

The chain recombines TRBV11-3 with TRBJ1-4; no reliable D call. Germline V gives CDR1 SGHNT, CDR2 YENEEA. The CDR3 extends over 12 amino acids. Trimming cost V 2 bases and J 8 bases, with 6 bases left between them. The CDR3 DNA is TGTGCCAGCAGCTTACCTGGCGAAAAACTGTTTTTT. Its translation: CASSLPGEKLFF.

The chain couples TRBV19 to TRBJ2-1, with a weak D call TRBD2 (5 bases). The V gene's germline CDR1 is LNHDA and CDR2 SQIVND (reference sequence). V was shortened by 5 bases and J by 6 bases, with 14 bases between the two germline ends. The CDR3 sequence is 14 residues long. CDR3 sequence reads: CASSVLVTFNEQFF. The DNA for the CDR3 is TGTGCCAGTAGTGTACTAGTCACCTTCAATGAGCAGTTCTTC.